The sequence of this T cell receptor beta chain was determined in a study of cytomegalovirus exposure and HLA in healthy donors. Researchers ran the PCR with 60 Vbeta and 13 Jbeta primers. Repertoires were generated with immunoSEQ multiplex PCR, while TCRdb's copy carries only in-frame clones and drops some. The sample lists approximately 150,000 clones; 82% were seen once. V dropped 1 base and J dropped 8 bases, with 11 bases sitting between them. Germline V CDR1 and CDR2: PRHDT, FYEKMQ (reference sequence). The CDR3 is 14 amino acids. Input material: PBMCs. This clonotype was obtained from a man aged 18 to 30 in good health and CMV-seropositive. V gene TRBV13 combines with J gene TRBJ1-4; no definite D call. This CDR3 reads CASSLEGGAEKLFF. CDR3 DNA: TGTGCCAGCAGCTTAGAAGGCGGCGCGGAAAAACTGTTTTTT.